Reported below is one TCR beta chain. The record originates from a study of blood T cells in healthy people across ages. The use of a sample-barcoded 5' primer and a J-beta primer mix characterized a second PCR of 7 to 11 cycles. Each of the cDNA molecules was tagged by a template-switch adaptor with 12 random nucleotides. In TCRdb, the 5' RACE reads were re-called with MiXCR into one record per CDR3 protein. The profile shows about 970,000 distinct CDR3 sequences, just over 50% of them singletons. Each sample had at least 6 million PBMCs isolated. Each sample yielded at least 5.5 micrograms of PBMC total RNA. Sequenced sample: blood. The source of this sequence is a woman aged 60 to 75 in good health.

As DNA, the CDR3 is TGTGCCAGCAGCAACCGTTACAGGACAGGGGATGGAGATACGCAGTATTTT. Amino acid sequence: CASSNRYRTGDGDTQYF. This sequence joins TRBV6-2 or TRBV6-3 and TRBJ2-3, with 9 bases identical to TRBD1. This CDR3 contains 17 residues. Germline values: CDR1 MNHEY, CDR2 SVGEGT. J gave up 5 bases and V 6 bases, and 15 bases lay outside the gene matches.